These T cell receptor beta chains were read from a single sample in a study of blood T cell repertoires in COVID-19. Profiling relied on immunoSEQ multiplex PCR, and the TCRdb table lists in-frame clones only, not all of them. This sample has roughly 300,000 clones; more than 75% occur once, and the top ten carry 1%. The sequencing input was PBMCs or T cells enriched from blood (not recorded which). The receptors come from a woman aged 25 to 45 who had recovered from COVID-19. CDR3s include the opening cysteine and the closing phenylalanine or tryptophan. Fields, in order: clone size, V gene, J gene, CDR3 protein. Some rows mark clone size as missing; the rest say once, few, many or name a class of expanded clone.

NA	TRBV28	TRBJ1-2	CASRGTGAPGYTF
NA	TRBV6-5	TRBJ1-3	CASSRDSGGSTIYF
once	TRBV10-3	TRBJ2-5	CAISETTEETQYF
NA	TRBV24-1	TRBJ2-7	CATSDLSGGGEQYF
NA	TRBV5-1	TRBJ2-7	CASSSRDSTYEQYF
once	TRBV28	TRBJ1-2	CASSFTGGSVGYTF
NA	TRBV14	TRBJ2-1	CASSRDASGVSYNEQFF
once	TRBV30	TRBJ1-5	CAWSDGQGNQPQHF
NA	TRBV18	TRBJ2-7	CASSPDRGLYEQYF
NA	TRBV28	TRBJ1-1	CASSQRTGNTEAFF
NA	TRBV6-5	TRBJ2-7	CASSSTGNEQYF
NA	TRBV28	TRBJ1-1	CASREAGQSGTEAFF
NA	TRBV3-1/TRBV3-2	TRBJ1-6	CASSQNTGNSPLHF
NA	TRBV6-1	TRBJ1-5	CASSDGQGGPQHF
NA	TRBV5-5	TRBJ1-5	CASSLGQRQPQHF
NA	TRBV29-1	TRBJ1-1	CSVKQSSMNTEAFF
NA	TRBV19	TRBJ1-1	CASSLGGNTEAFF
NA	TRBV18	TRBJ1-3	CASSPLFGQGNTIYF
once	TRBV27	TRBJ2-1	CASSPQTGPGPGGQFF
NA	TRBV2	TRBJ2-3	CASRWRAGGTDTQYF
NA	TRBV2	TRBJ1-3	CASSELHRVSRNTIYF
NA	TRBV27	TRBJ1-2	CASSFGQGGNYGYTF
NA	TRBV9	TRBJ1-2	CASSVRPGDGYTF
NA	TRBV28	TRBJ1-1	CASSSRWGAEAFF
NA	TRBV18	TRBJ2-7	CASSPAGGGEQYF
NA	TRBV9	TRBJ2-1	CASTEGLAGVNYNEQFF
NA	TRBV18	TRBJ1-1	CASSPARQANTEAFF
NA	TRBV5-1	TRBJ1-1	CASREAGGLGEAFF
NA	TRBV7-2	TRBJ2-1	CASSIDSVTREWGRIF
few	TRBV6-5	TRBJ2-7	CASIDRGRGVYEQYF
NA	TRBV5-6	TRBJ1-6	CASSLATGNSPLHF
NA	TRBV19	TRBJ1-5	CASSIGRGRQPQHF
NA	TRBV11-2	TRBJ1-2	CASSLGGQGYGYTF
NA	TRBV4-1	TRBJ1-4	CASSKTGQGANEKLFF
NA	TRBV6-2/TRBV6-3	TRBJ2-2	CASSLLTVAGELFF
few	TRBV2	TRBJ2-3	CASSEASGTNSDTQYF
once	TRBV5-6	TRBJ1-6	CASSSNRASPLHF
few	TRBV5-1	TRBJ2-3	CASKLAGGGADTQYF
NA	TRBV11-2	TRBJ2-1	CASSYTSGTYNEQFF
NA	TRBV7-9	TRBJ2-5	CASSSVQGLETQYF
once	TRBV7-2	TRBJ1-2	CASGSTGFYGYTF
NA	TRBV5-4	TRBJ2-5	CASSLWRAGQKWYF
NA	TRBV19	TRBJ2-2	CASSIGQGADTGELFF
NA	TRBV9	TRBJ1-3	CASSVDVGANTIYF
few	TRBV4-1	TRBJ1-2	CASSQGRDRVYGYTF
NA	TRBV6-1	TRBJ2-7	CASSENAPAGGKTYEQYF
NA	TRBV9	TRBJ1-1	CASSLSAGAMNTEAFF
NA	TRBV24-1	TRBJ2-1	CATSDTGLYNEQFF
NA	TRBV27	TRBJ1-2	CASSPGQGLGGYTF
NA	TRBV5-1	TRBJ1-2	CASSLTLGQGLGYTF
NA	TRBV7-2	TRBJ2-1	CASRGTGIQQFF
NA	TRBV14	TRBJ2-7	CASSQLQGVGEQYF
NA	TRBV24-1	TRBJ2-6	CATGSSGANVLTF
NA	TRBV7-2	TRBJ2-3	CASSPDRFTDTQYF
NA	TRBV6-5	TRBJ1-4	CASSYSSLGGEKLFF
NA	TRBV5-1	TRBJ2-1	CASSLAGTASYNEQFF
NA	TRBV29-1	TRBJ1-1	CSASRQLMNTEAFF
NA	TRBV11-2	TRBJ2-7	CASSSTGGYEQYF
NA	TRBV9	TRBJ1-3	CASSGEGASGNTIYF
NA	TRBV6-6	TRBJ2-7	CASSYSRAGGEQYF